This T cell receptor (beta chain) was identified in a study of T-cell reconstitution after alpha-beta-depleted transplantation in children. Construction of the TCRbeta library involved unique molecular identifiers. TCRdb processed the PCR reads anew with MiXCR; each CDR3 protein has one entry. The sample yields hundreds of thousands of distinct CDR3 sequences, around 9.9% seen once. The table lists this clonotype with many counts. After removal of 4 bases from V and 0 bases from J, the junction contained 1 base not matched to a gene. CDR3 length: 15 residues. Germline lookup yields CDR1 SNHLY and CDR2 FYNNEI.

The TCR was taken from a child less than two years old with acute myeloid leukemia, due to receive a stem cell transplant. J is TRBJ1-4 and V is TRBV2; 8 bases agree with TRBD1. The input for sequencing was PBMCs, taken before TCRalphabeta/CD19-depleted stem cell transplant. The CDR3 sequence: CASSGTGPTNEKLFF. CDR3 DNA sequence: TGTGCCAGCAGTGGGACAGGGCCAACTAATGAAAAACTGTTTTTT.